The 28 T cell receptor beta chains in this list originate from one sample, sequenced in a study of blood T cell repertoires in COVID-19. Profiling relied on immunoSEQ multiplex PCR, and the TCRdb table lists in-frame clones only, not all of them. The table records about 200,000 clones, approximately 88% of them present only once. The sample taken for sequencing was peripheral blood. All receptors come from a man aged 35 to 55 with acute or convalescent COVID-19.

This chain joins TRBV16 and TRBJ1-2; 8 nucleotides agree with TRBD1. Germline V gene lookup returns CDR1 KGHSY and CDR2 FQNENV. The CDR3 is 16 amino acids. V lost 0 bases and J lost 3; bases outside the gene matches: 6. The chain's CDR3 is CASSQSTGQGYYGYTF. The CDR3 nucleotides read TGTGCCAGCAGCCAATCGACAGGACAGGGATACTATGGCTACACCTTC.

V usage is TRBV6-1 and J usage is TRBJ1-4; a possible D gene is TRBD1 (5 bases). The CDR3 is 15 amino acids. V lost 2 bases and J lost 13, with 20 bases in between. Germline lookup yields CDR1 MNHNS and CDR2 SASEGT. The CDR3 nucleotides read TGTGCCAGCAGTGAATTAGCGGGATCCAGGGCGTCACTGTTTTTT. Translated, it gives CASSELAGSRASLFF.

This clone was observed a single time. The chain recombines TRBV6-1 with TRBJ1-2; D is possibly TRBD1 (6 bases). Trimming removed 2 bases from V and 6 bases from J, with 13 bases in between. CDR3 length equals 14 residues. Germline V gene data show CDR1 as MNHNS and CDR2 as SASEGT. The CDR3 DNA reads as TGTGCCAGCAGTGAATTTGAGGGGGTAGATGGCTACACCTTC. Translated, it gives CASSEFEGVDGYTF.

The chain links TRBV6-5 to TRBJ2-6, with TRBD2 identical over 8 bases. In germline, CDR1 is MNHEY, CDR2 SVGAGI. Trimming removed 6 bases from V and 4 bases from J; junction bases left unmatched: 2. The CDR3 contains 14 residues. The CDR3 here is CASSGRVGANVLTF. As DNA, the CDR3 is TGTGCCAGCAGCGGGAGGGTGGGGGCCAACGTCCTGACTTTC.

The rearrangement links TRBV3-1 (or the pseudogene TRBV3-2) to TRBJ2-7; perhaps TRBD2 as D (5 bases). The V gene's germline CDR1 is LGHDT and CDR2 YNNKEL (reference sequence). This CDR3 has 13 residues. The V end lost 1 base, the J end lost 7 bases, and 11 bases lay between the germline ends. The CDR3 here is CASSQARSGEQYF. DNA of the CDR3: TGTGCCAGCAGCCAAGCGAGGTCGGGAGAGCAGTACTTC.

The V and J genes are TRBV27 and TRBJ2-1; 7 positions agree with TRBD2. This CDR3 has 18 amino acids. V shed 2 bases and J 5 bases; nucleotides not matched to a gene: 15. Germline assignment: CDR1 MNHEY and CDR2 SMNVEV (reference sequence). The CDR3 protein is CASSLILPLADINNEQFF. The CDR3 DNA reads as TGTGCCAGCAGTTTAATACTTCCCCTAGCGGACATTAACAATGAGCAGTTCTTC.

This chain links TRBV7-2 with TRBJ1-5; a possible D gene is TRBD1 (5 bases). The CDR3 contains 15 residues. The germline V gene encodes CDR1 SGHTA and CDR2 FQGNSA. V lost 5 bases and J lost 5, with 16 bases in between. The CDR3, as DNA: TGTGCCAGCAGCCCCCGGTGGGGGGTGGATCAGCCCCAGCATTTT. Its protein is CASSPRWGVDQPQHF.

This clone has just a few counts. This rearrangement joins TRBV4-2 to TRBJ1-3; no clear D gene. The V end lost 0 bases, the J end lost 2 bases, and 8 bases lay between the germline ends. This CDR3 is built from 15 residues. From germline, CDR1 is LGHNA and CDR2 YNFKEQ. CDR3 sequence (DNA): TGTGCCAGCAGCCAAGAATTAGCGGCTGGAAACACCATATATTTT. It encodes CASSQELAAGNTIYF.

CDR3 in amino acids: CASRSGDTNTGELFF. The CDR3 DNA reads TGTGCCAGCAGGTCGGGGGATACGAACACCGGGGAGCTGTTTTTT. V is TRBV6-5 and J is TRBJ2-2, with D possibly matching TRBD2 (6 bases). CDR1 and CDR2 (germline): MNHEY, SVGAGI. This CDR3 is 15 amino acids long. Trimming removed 6 bases at V and 0 bases at J, with 11 bases between.

V usage is TRBV29-1 and J usage is TRBJ1-2; D is possibly TRBD1 (5 bases). Between the trimmed V and J ends, which lost 5 bases and 6 bases, there was a span of 13 bases. This CDR3 spans 12 amino acids. CDR1 is SQVTM and CDR2 is ANQGSEA in the germline V gene. CDR3 nucleotides: TGCAGCGTTACGGGGGGTTCGGATGGCTACACCTTC. It yields the protein CSVTGGSDGYTF.

In this sample, this clone turned up once. The rearrangement joins TRBV14 to TRBJ2-2, with D hard to call. CDR3 length: 18 residues. V gave up 0 bases and J gave up 1 base, with 15 bases separating them. Germline V gene lookup returns CDR1 SGHDN and CDR2 FVKESK. The CDR3 protein is CASSQDPSAAQNTGELFF. In DNA form, the CDR3 reads TGTGCCAGCAGCCAAGACCCGTCCGCGGCCCAGAACACCGGGGAGCTGTTTTTT.

The J gene is TRBJ2-1, the V gene TRBV19; 9 nucleotides match TRBD2. This CDR3 is built from 18 residues. The germline V gene has CDR1 LNHDA and CDR2 SQIVND (reference sequence). Trimming at V came to 10 bases and at J to 3 bases, leaving 19 bases not matched to a gene. CDR3 residues: CATSLWAALAGRYNEQFF. The DNA for the CDR3 is TGTGCCACCAGCCTTTGGGCGGCTCTAGCGGGACGCTACAATGAGCAGTTCTTC.

As DNA, the CDR3 is TGCGCCAGCAGCCAAGTAACAGGGACTGGGGCCAACGTCCTGACTTTC. Translation: CASSQVTGTGANVLTF. This chain links TRBV4-1 with TRBJ2-6, with a tentative D call TRBD1 (6 bases). From germline, CDR1 is MGHRA and CDR2 YSYEKL. The length of the CDR3 is 16 residues. V lost 1 base and J lost 2, with 9 bases in between.

The J gene is TRBJ2-3, the V gene TRBV3-1 (or the pseudogene TRBV3-2), with 7 bases that match TRBD2. Losses at the gene ends were 1 base for V and 2 bases for J; bases not matched to a gene: 6. The germline V gene encodes CDR1 LGHDT and CDR2 YNNKEL (reference sequence). The CDR3 extends over 16 amino acids. CDR3 DNA: TGTGCCAGCAGCCAAGGGATAGCGGGCTTCACAGATACGCAGTATTTT. It encodes CASSQGIAGFTDTQYF.

This clone was counted only a few times. CDR3 sequence (DNA): TGTGCCAGCAGCGGACCGGGACAGGGCTCTCAAGAGACCCAGTACTTC. This sequence encodes CASSGPGQGSQETQYF. The chain has TRBV9 and TRBJ2-5; 9 bases map to TRBD1. The trim removed 3 bases at V and 2 bases at J, leaving 8 bases unmatched. The CDR3 is 16 amino acids. Per the germline V gene, CDR1 is SGDLS and CDR2 is YYNGEE. The full variable domain, rest sourced from reference TRBV9 and TRBJ2-5, is DSGVTQTPKHLITATGQRVTLRCSPRSGDLSVYWYQQSLDQGLQFLIQYYNGEERAKGNILERFSAQQFPDLHSELNLSSLELGDSALYFCASSGPGQGSQETQYFGPGTRLLVL.

The chain has TRBV10-2 and TRBJ2-1; TRBD2 matches at 8 bases. The V gene end was trimmed by 6 bases and the J gene end by 5 bases; junction bases not matched to a gene: 12. CDR1 WSHSY and CDR2 SAAADI come from the germline V gene. CDR3 length: 16 amino acids. CDR3 sequence: CASRGWGGRSNNEQFF. CDR3 coding DNA: TGCGCCAGCAGGGGCTGGGGCGGGAGGTCCAACAATGAGCAGTTCTTC.

The chain employs TRBV27 and TRBJ2-1; 10 bases map to TRBD2. V lost 7 bases to trimming and J lost 3 bases; unmatched junction nucleotides: 3. The germline V gene has CDR1 MNHEY and CDR2 SMNVEV (reference sequence). CDR3 length: 14 residues. This CDR3 reads CASKGLANYNEQFF. CDR3 nucleotide sequence: TGTGCCAGCAAGGGACTAGCGAACTACAATGAGCAGTTCTTC.

This clone was counted once. Additional DNA sequences in this sample encode the identical CDR3. This CDR3 reads CASSLGDRGYGYTF. The CDR3 region has the DNA TGCGCCAGCAGCTTGGGGGACAGGGGCTATGGCTACACCTTC. V gene TRBV5-1 combines with J gene TRBJ1-2, with TRBD1 identical over 10 bases. The CDR3 consists of 14 residues. The J segment lost 4 bases and the V segment lost 0 bases, leaving 0 bases of the junction unmatched. The V gene's germline CDR1 is SGHRS and CDR2 YFSETQ.

J is TRBJ1-1 and V is TRBV10-3, with D perhaps matching TRBD1 (5 bases). Germline V CDR1 and CDR2: ENHRY, SYGVKD. The CDR3 has 15 residues. V was cut by 2 bases and J by 2 bases, with 12 bases left in between. CDR3 protein: CAISEQDILNTEAFF. CDR3 sequence (DNA): TGTGCCATCAGTGAGCAGGACATACTAAACACTGAAGCTTTCTTT.

The chain uses TRBV7-9 and TRBJ2-1; no clear D. The germline V gene encodes CDR1 SEHNR and CDR2 FQNEAQ (reference sequence). V lost 1 base and J lost 8, with 6 bases in between. This CDR3 comprises 12 residues. CDR3 region: CASSLGGDEQFF. The CDR3 DNA sequence: TGTGCCAGCAGCTTAGGCGGCGATGAGCAGTTCTTC.

The CDR3 sequence: CASSKGHFSGNTIYF. DNA of the CDR3: TGTGCCAGCAGTAAGGGACACTTCTCTGGAAACACCATATATTTT. This chain uses TRBV25-1 with TRBJ1-3; tentative D call: TRBD1 (6 bases). Germline-derived CDR1 and CDR2 are MGHDK and SYGVNS. Trimming removed 5 bases from V and 0 bases from J, with 11 bases in between. The CDR3 is 15 amino acids.

The genes are TRBV19 and TRBJ1-1, with no clear D. V lost 6 bases and J 6 bases, leaving 20 bases between the germline ends. Germline CDR1 and CDR2: LNHDA and SQIVND (reference sequence). The CDR3 covers 15 residues. The CDR3 reads CASSDLSILGAEAFF. The CDR3 nucleotides read TGTGCCAGTAGCGACCTTAGTATTTTGGGAGCTGAAGCTTTCTTT.

The V gene is TRBV12-3 or TRBV12-4, the J gene TRBJ1-2, with D hard to call. The CDR3 has 12 amino acids. The V end lost 5 bases, the J end lost 0 bases, and 4 bases lay between the germline ends. The CDR3 loop is CASSRANYGYTF. The DNA of the CDR3 is TGTGCCAGCAGTCGGGCTAACTATGGCTACACCTTC.

The chain recombines TRBV5-5 with TRBJ2-3, with 9 nucleotides matching TRBD2. The CDR3 spans 16 residues. The ends lost 2 bases at V and 2 bases at J; junction bases unmatched: 6. Germline V lookup: CDR1 SGHKS, CDR2 YYEKEE (reference sequence). CDR3 sequence (DNA): TGTGCCAGCAGCTTTCGACTAGCGGAGCCCACAGATACGCAGTATTTT. It encodes CASSFRLAEPTDTQYF.

The chain employs TRBV7-9 and TRBJ2-6; D gene ambiguous. The germline gives CDR1 SEHNR, CDR2 FQNEAQ (reference sequence). This CDR3 contains 13 residues. V lost 8 bases to trimming and J lost 2 bases, with 7 bases between them. The CDR3, as DNA: TGTGCCAGCTTTAGTACTGGGGCCAACGTCCTGACTTTC. This codes for CASFSTGANVLTF.

As to this clone: Within the sample, other DNA sequences also encode this same CDR3. V gene TRBV15 combines with J gene TRBJ1-5, with D perhaps matching TRBD1 (5 bases). CDR1 is LNHNV and CDR2 is YYDKDF in the germline V gene (reference sequence). The V end lost 5 bases, the J end lost 1 base, and 9 bases lay between the germline ends. CDR3 length: 14 amino acids. CDR3 residues: CATSGQGSNQPQHF. CDR3 nucleotides: TGTGCCACCAGCGGTCAGGGAAGCAATCAGCCCCAGCATTTT.

The rearrangement joins TRBV7-9 to TRBJ1-2; 12 bases are a match to TRBD1. Germline V gene data show CDR1 as SEHNR and CDR2 as FQNEAQ (reference sequence). This CDR3 region has 17 residues. With V trimmed by 1 base and J by 0 bases, 3 bases remained unmatched. The CDR3 loop reads CASSLVGTGGTNYGYTF. The CDR3 DNA sequence: TGTGCCAGCAGCTTAGTAGGGACAGGGGGCACTAACTATGGCTACACCTTC.

The V call is TRBV5-6, the J call TRBJ2-7; 8 nucleotides agree with TRBD2. CDR1 is SGHDT, CDR2 YYEEEE, per germline. Trimming took 4 bases from V and 4 from J; bases not matched to a gene: 7. This CDR3 has 14 residues. CDR3 sequence reads: CASSIQRESYEQYF. The CDR3 nucleotides read TGTGCCAGCAGCATACAGCGGGAGTCTTACGAGCAGTACTTC. Full variable domain (outside the CDR3, taken from reference TRBV5-6 and TRBJ2-7): DAGVTQSPTHLIKTRGQQVTLRCSPKSGHDTVSWYQQALGQGPQFIFQYYEEEERQRGNFPDRFSGHQFPNYSSELNVNALLLGDSALYLCASSIQRESYEQYFGPGTRLTVT.